This TCR beta chain was observed in a study of blood T cell repertoires in COVID-19. In the study overall: COVID-19 samples from acute and convalescent phases originated in the United States, Italy and Spain. From T cells, B-cell-depleted T cells, or PBMCs came the material, which was cDNA or gDNA.

In the original analysis: Researchers report that nucleated cell counts were estimated from reference gene primer amplification. TCRdb's table, derived via immunoSEQ multiplex PCR, lists solely in-frame clones and lacks some. The V and J calls and the clone size are those of that table, but D and trimming were determined from the DNA. The data contain 90,000 to 120,000 clones, about 89% of them singletons. This CDR3 is 12 amino acids long. Deletions cut 6 bases from V and 8 bases from J, with 11 bases between. Germline CDR1 is MDHEN and CDR2 is SYDVKM. The sequence was collected from a human donor in a cohort sampled during active COVID-19. Sequenced material: peripheral blood. V and J are TRBV28 and TRBJ1-5; TRBD1 is a possible D gene (6 bases). This CDR3 reads CASSQQGEPQHF. The CDR3 nucleotides read TGTGCCAGCAGCCAACAGGGAGAGCCCCAGCATTTT.